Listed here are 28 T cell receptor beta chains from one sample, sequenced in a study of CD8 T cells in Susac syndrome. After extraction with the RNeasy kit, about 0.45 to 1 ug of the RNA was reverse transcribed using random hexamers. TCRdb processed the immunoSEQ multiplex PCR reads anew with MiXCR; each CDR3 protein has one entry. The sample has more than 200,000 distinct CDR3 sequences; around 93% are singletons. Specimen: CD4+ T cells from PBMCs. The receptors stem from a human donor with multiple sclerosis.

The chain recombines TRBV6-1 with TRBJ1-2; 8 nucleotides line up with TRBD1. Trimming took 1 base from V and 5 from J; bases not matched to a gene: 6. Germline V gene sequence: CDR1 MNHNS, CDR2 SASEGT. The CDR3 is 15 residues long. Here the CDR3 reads CASSEVPGQGYGYTF. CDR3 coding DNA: TGTGCCAGCAGTGAAGTTCCCGGACAGGGTTATGGCTACACCTTC.

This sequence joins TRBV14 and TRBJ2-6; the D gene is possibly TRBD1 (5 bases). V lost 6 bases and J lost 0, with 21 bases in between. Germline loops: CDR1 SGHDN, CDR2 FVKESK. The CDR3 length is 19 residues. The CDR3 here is CASSRRQGAVLSGANVLTF. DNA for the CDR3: TGTGCCAGCAGTAGACGTCAGGGCGCCGTACTCTCTGGGGCCAACGTCCTGACTTTC.

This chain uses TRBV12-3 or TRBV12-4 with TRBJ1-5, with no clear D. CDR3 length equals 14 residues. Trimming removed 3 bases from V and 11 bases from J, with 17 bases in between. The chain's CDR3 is CASSLVLSRPAQHF. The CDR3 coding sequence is TGTGCCAGCAGTTTGGTTCTATCCCGGCCGGCCCAGCATTTT.

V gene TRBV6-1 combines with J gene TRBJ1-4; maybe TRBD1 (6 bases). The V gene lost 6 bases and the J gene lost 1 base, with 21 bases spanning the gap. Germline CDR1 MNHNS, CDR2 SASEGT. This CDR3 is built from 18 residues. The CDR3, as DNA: TGTGCCAGCAGAACCCTACGGGGGCTCATGGGAACTAATGAAAAACTGTTTTTT. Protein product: CASRTLRGLMGTNEKLFF.

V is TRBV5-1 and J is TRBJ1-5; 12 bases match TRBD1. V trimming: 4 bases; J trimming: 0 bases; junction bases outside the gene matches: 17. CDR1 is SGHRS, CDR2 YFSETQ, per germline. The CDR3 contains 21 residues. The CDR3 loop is CASSQIRGTGGLKGSNQPQHF. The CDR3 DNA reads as TGCGCCAGCAGCCAAATAAGAGGGACAGGGGGCTTGAAGGGTAGCAATCAGCCCCAGCATTTT.

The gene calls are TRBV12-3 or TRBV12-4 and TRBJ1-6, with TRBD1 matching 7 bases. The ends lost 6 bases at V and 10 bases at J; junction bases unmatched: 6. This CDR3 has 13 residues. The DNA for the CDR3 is TGTGCCAGCAGCCTAGGACAGGTCTCACCCCTCCACTTT. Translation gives CASSLGQVSPLHF.

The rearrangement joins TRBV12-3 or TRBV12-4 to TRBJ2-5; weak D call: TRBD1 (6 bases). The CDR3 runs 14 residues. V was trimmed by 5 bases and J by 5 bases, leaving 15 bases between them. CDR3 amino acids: CASSPPQGWETQYF. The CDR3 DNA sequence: TGTGCCAGCAGTCCACCACAGGGTTGGGAGACCCAGTACTTC.

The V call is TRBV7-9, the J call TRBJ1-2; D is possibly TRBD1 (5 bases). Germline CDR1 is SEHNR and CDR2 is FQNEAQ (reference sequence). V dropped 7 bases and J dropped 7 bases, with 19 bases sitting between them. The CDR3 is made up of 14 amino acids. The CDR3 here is CASTSSGPLGGYTF. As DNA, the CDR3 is TGTGCCAGCACCTCTTCGGGGCCCCTGGGTGGCTACACCTTC.

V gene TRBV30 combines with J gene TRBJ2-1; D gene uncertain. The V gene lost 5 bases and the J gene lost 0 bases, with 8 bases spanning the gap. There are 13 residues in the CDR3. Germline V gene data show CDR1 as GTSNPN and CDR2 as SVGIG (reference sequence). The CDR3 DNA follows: TGTGCCTGGGGTCTAGACTCCTACAATGAGCAGTTCTTC. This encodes CAWGLDSYNEQFF.

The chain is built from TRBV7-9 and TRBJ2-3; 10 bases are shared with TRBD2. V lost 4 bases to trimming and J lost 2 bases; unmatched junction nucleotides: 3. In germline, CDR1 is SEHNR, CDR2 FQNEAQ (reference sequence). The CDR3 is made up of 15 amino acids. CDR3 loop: CASSSTSGYTDTQYF. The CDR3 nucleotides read TGTGCCAGCAGCTCGACTAGCGGGTACACAGATACGCAGTATTTT.

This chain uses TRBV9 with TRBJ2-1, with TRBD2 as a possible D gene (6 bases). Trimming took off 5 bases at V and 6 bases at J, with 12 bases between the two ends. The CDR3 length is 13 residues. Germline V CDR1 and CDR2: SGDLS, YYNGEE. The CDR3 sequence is CASSWGVSNEQFF. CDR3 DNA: TGTGCCAGCAGTTGGGGGGTCAGCAATGAGCAGTTCTTC.

The DNA for the CDR3 is TGTGCCAGTAGTCCCAGGGGGCGGGATACGCAGTATTTT. Its protein product is CASSPRGRDTQYF. The J gene is TRBJ2-3, the V gene TRBV19; 8 bases align to TRBD1. V shed 5 bases, J shed 6 bases, and the junction held 4 bases outside the gene matches. Germline lookup yields CDR1 LNHDA and CDR2 SQIVND (reference sequence). This CDR3 region has 13 residues.

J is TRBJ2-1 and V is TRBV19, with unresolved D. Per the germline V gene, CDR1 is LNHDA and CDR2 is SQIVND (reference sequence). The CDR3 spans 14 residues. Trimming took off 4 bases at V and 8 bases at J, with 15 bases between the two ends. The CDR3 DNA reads TGTGCCAGTAGTAGGTGGTCACAGAGTGATGAGCAGTTCTTC. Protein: CASSRWSQSDEQFF.

The CDR3: CSASHGGANVLTF. CDR3 nucleotides: TGCAGTGCTAGTCACGGCGGGGCCAACGTCCTGACTTTC. This rearrangement joins TRBV20-1 to TRBJ2-6; D is uncertain. Germline CDR1 DFQATT, CDR2 SNEGSKA (reference sequence). With 3 bases removed from V and 4 bases from J, the gap between germline ends came to 7 bases. The CDR3 has 13 residues.

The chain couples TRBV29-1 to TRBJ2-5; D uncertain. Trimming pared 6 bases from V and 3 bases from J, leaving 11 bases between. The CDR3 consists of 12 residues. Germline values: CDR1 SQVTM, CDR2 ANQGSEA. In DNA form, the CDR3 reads TGCAGCGTCCTGGTCGGCAAAGAGACCCAGTACTTC. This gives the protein CSVLVGKETQYF.

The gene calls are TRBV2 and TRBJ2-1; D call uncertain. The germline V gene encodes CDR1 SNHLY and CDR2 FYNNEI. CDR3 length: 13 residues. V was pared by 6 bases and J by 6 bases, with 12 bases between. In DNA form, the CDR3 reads TGTGCCAGCAGAAGGACGGCCCTCAATGAGCAGTTCTTC. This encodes CASRRTALNEQFF.

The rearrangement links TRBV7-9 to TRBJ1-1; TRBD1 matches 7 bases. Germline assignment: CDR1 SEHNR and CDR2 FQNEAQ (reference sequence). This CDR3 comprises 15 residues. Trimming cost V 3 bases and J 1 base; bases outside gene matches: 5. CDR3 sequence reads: CASSFGQASNTEAFF. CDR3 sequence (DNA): TGTGCCAGCAGCTTCGGACAGGCTTCGAACACTGAAGCTTTCTTT.

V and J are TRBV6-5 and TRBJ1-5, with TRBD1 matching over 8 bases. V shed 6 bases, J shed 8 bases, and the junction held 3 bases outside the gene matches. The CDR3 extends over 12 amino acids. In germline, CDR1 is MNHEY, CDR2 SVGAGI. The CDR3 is CASRQGAEPQHF. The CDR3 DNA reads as TGTGCCAGCAGGCAGGGGGCAGAGCCCCAGCATTTT.

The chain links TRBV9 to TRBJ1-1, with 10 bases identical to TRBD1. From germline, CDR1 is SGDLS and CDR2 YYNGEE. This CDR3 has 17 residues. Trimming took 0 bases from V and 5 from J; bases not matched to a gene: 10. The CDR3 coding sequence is TGTGCCAGCAGCGTAGGTGACAGGGGGCCTTTGAGAACTGAAGCTTTCTTT. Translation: CASSVGDRGPLRTEAFF.

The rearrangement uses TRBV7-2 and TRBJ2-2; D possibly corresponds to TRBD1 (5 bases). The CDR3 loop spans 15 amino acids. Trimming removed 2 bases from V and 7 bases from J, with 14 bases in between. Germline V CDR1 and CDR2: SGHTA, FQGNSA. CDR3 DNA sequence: TGTGCCAGCAGCTTACAGGGTTCTAGAGTCGGGGAGCTGTTTTTT. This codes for CASSLQGSRVGELFF.

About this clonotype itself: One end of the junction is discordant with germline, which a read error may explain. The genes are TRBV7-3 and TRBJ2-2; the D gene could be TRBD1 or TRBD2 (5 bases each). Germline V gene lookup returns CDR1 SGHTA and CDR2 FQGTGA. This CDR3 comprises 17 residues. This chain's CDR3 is CASSRSKDYSNTGDLFF. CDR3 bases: TGTGCCAGCAGCCGTTCCAAAGATTACTCGAACACCGGGGACCTGTTTTTT.

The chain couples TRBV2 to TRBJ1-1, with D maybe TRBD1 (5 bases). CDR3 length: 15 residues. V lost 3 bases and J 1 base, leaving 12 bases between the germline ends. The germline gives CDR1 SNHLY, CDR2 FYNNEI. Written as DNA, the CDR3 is TGTGCCAGCAGTGATGCGGGGCGGGGGAACACTGAAGCTTTCTTT. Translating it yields CASSDAGRGNTEAFF.

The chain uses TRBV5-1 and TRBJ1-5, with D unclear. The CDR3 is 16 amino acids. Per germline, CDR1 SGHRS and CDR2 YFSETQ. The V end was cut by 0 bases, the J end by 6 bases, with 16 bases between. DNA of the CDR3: TGCGCCAGCAGCTTGGCCCCGTCGGGGTCAGGTCAGCCCCAGCATTTT. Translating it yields CASSLAPSGSGQPQHF.

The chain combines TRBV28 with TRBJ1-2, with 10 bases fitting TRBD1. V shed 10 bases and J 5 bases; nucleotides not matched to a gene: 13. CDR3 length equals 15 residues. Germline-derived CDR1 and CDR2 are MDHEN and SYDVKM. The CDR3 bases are TGTGCCACCCTTCAGGACAGGGGGGATACTTATGGCTACACCTTC. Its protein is CATLQDRGDTYGYTF.

The CDR3: CASSRSSGSNEQFF. The CDR3 nucleotides read TGTGCCAGCAGCCGTTCTAGCGGGAGCAATGAGCAGTTCTTC. The chain recombines TRBV5-6 with TRBJ2-1, with 10 bases aligning to TRBD2. Germline-derived CDR1 and CDR2 are SGHDT and YYEEEE. J was trimmed by 6 bases and V by 4 bases; bases with no gene match: 4. CDR3 size: 14 residues. The entire variable domain, with the rest obtained from reference TRBV5-6 and TRBJ2-1, is as follows: DAGVTQSPTHLIKTRGQQVTLRCSPKSGHDTVSWYQQALGQGPQFIFQYYEEEERQRGNFPDRFSGHQFPNYSSELNVNALLLGDSALYLCASSRSSGSNEQFFGPGTRLTVL.

CDR3 DNA sequence: TGCAGCGTTGAACGACAGTTGAACACTGAAGCTTTCTTT. Its protein product is CSVERQLNTEAFF. The chain links TRBV29-1 to TRBJ1-1; D possibly corresponds to TRBD1 (5 bases). Trimming removed 2 bases at V and 0 bases at J, with 7 bases between. The germline V gene encodes CDR1 SQVTM and CDR2 ANQGSEA. This CDR3 comprises 13 residues.

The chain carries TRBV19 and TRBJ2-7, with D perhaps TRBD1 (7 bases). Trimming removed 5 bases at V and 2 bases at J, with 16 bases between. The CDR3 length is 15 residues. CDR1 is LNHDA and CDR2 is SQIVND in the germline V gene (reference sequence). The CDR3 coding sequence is TGTGCCAGTAGTCGTCAGGGGGGCGCTCCCTACGAGCAGTACTTC. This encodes CASSRQGGAPYEQYF.

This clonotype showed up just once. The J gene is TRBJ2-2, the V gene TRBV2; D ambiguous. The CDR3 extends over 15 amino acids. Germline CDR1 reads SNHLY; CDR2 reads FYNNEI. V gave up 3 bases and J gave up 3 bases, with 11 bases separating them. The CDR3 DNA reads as TGTGCCAGCAGTGACCTTTCCGGATACACCGGGGAGCTGTTTTTT. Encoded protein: CASSDLSGYTGELFF. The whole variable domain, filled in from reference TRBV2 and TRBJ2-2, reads EPEVTQTPSHQVTQMGQEVILRCVPISNHLYFYWYRQILGQKVEFLVSFYNNEISEKSEIFDDQFSVERPDGSNFTLKIRSTKLEDSAMYFCASSDLSGYTGELFFGEGSRLTVL.